The next 22 T cell receptor beta chains were all read from a single sample in a study of T cell clonotyping in hematopoietic cell transplantation. The data were produced by immunoSEQ multiplex PCR, yet TCRdb's version contains in-frame clones alone and is incomplete. Counted here are 9,000 or so clones, roughly 85% occurring once; the ten biggest clones make up more than 30%. The sample consisted of PBMCs, taken 180 days after allogeneic stem cell transplant. These receptor sequences come from a female patient in her 30s who had an allogeneic stem cell transplant, so the T cells may come from the graft donor. Some clones in this sample may be carry-over from other donors' samples.

The chain recombines TRBV19 with TRBJ2-3; 8 bases agree with TRBD2. This CDR3 comprises 15 residues. V shed 5 bases, J shed 4 bases, and the junction held 8 bases outside the gene matches. Germline values: CDR1 LNHDA, CDR2 SQIVND (reference sequence). The CDR3 DNA reads as TGTGCCAGTAGTTTTGGGACTAGTGGGGCAGATACGCAGTATTTT. Translated: CASSFGTSGADTQYF.

The chain combines TRBV25-1 with TRBJ2-7, with D unclear. Germline CDR1 MGHDK, CDR2 SYGVNS. This CDR3 is 13 amino acids long. V was trimmed by 3 bases and J by 3 bases, leaving 9 bases between them. The CDR3 DNA reads TGTGCCAGCAGTGAGGGCAGCCACTACGAGCAGTACTTC. This gives the protein CASSEGSHYEQYF.

In this sample, this clone turned up a few times. The chain uses TRBV30 and TRBJ1-2; possible D gene TRBD1, 5 bases. Germline assignment: CDR1 GTSNPN and CDR2 SVGIG (reference sequence). The V gene lost 2 bases and the J gene lost 7 bases, with 14 bases spanning the gap. The CDR3 is made up of 13 amino acids. CDR3 region: CAWSLLPGGGYTF. In DNA form, the CDR3 reads TGTGCCTGGAGTCTGCTGCCCGGGGGTGGCTACACCTTC.

The genes are TRBV29-1 and TRBJ1-5, with 12 bases lining up with TRBD1. The junction had 4 bases not matched to a gene; V was cut back by 4 bases and J by 6 bases. The CDR3 has 14 residues. CDR1 and CDR2 from the germline V gene are SQVTM and ANQGSEA. CDR3 sequence reads: CSVGGTGGSQPQHF. CDR3 DNA sequence: TGCAGCGTTGGGGGGACAGGGGGCTCTCAGCCCCAGCATTTT.

This clone was observed a few times. CDR3 in amino acids: CASTTRQAYGYTF. In DNA form, the CDR3 reads TGTGCCAGCACAACCAGACAGGCCTATGGCTACACCTTC. The rearrangement uses TRBV7-2 and TRBJ1-2, with a tentative D call TRBD1 (6 bases). The CDR3 is made up of 13 amino acids. The germline V gene has CDR1 SGHTA and CDR2 FQGNSA. The V and J ends lost 7 bases and 4 bases respectively, with 13 bases between them.

The V gene is TRBV28, the J gene TRBJ1-4; 11 bases are a match to TRBD1. Germline V gene data show CDR1 as MDHEN and CDR2 as SYDVKM. Trimming took 6 bases from V and 8 from J; bases not matched to a gene: 11. The CDR3 has 16 residues. CDR3 nucleotide sequence: TGTGCCAGCAGCCTCAATGAGGACAGGGGGCAAGAAAAACTGTTTTTT. Its protein product is CASSLNEDRGQEKLFF.

The J gene is TRBJ1-1, the V gene TRBV25-1; 7 nucleotides match TRBD1. The CDR3 covers 14 residues. Per the germline V gene, CDR1 is MGHDK and CDR2 is SYGVNS. V lost 3 bases to trimming and J lost 4 bases; unmatched junction nucleotides: 5. The CDR3 DNA is TGTGCCAGCAGTGATTGGGACAGAGGCACTGAAGCTTTCTTT. It yields the protein CASSDWDRGTEAFF. Full variable domain (outside the CDR3, taken from reference TRBV25-1 and TRBJ1-1): EADIYQTPRYLVIGTGKKITLECSQTMGHDKMYWYQQDPGMELHLIHYSYGVNSTEKGDLSSESTVSRIRTEHFPLTLESARPSHTSQYLCASSDWDRGTEAFFGQGTRLTVV.

The chain couples TRBV7-6 to TRBJ2-7; 9 bases match TRBD1. Per the germline V gene, CDR1 is SGHVS and CDR2 is FNYEAQ. This CDR3 has 14 residues. J lost 2 bases, V lost 5 bases, and 4 bases had no gene match. This CDR3 is CASSPWTGAYEQYF. CDR3 nucleotides: TGTGCCAGCAGCCCATGGACAGGGGCCTACGAGCAGTACTTC.

This chain connects TRBV4-1 to TRBJ2-3; D unclear. Deletions cut 2 bases from V and 5 bases from J, with 14 bases between. The germline V gene has CDR1 MGHRA and CDR2 YSYEKL. The CDR3 totals 15 residues. As DNA, the CDR3 is TGCGCCAGCAGCCAACAGGAGCGCGTGGGAGATACGCAGTATTTT. Encoded protein: CASSQQERVGDTQYF.

The chain links TRBV28 to TRBJ1-5; a possible D gene is TRBD1 (5 bases). V shed 3 bases and J shed 1 base, with 10 bases lying between them. The length of the CDR3 is 15 residues. Germline assignment: CDR1 MDHEN and CDR2 SYDVKM. The CDR3 loop is CASSFRAASNQPQHF. The DNA of the CDR3 is TGTGCCAGCAGTTTCAGGGCGGCAAGCAATCAGCCCCAGCATTTT.

The V call is TRBV13, the J call TRBJ1-1; possibly TRBD1 for D (6 bases). V was shortened by 4 bases and J by 4 bases, with 16 bases between the two germline ends. CDR1 and CDR2 (germline): PRHDT, FYEKMQ (reference sequence). The CDR3 is 15 amino acids. The CDR3 DNA reads TGTGCCAGCAGCTCTAACTACAGGGATCCCACTGAAGCTTTCTTT. It specifies CASSSNYRDPTEAFF.

The chain employs TRBV20-1 and TRBJ2-1; D is unclear. This CDR3 contains 11 residues. Germline loops: CDR1 DFQATT, CDR2 SNEGSKA (reference sequence). Trimming removed 8 bases at V and 5 bases at J, with 10 bases between. CDR3 residues: CSPHPHNEQFF. The CDR3 nucleotides are TGCAGTCCCCACCCCCACAATGAGCAGTTCTTC.

The genes are TRBV27 and TRBJ1-6; no firm D call. Germline assignment: CDR1 MNHEY and CDR2 SMNVEV (reference sequence). This CDR3 contains 12 residues. V lost 4 bases, J lost 9 bases, and 7 bases lay in between. In DNA, the CDR3 is TGTGCCAGCAGTTCCGGAAGTTCACCCCTCCACTTT. Protein: CASSSGSSPLHF.

This chain uses TRBV30 with TRBJ1-5; 8 nucleotides match TRBD1. The CDR3 sequence is 16 residues long. Germline lookup yields CDR1 GTSNPN and CDR2 SVGIG (reference sequence). Trimming removed 0 bases from V and 1 base from J; junction bases left unmatched: 5. The CDR3 region is CAWSVPGGGSNQPQHF. The CDR3 DNA follows: TGTGCCTGGAGTGTACCAGGGGGCGGGAGCAATCAGCCCCAGCATTTT.

J is TRBJ1-4 and V is TRBV30; TRBD1 aligns across 7 bases. The length of the CDR3 is 13 residues. With V trimmed by 0 bases and J by 9 bases, 4 bases remained unmatched. Per the germline V gene, CDR1 is GTSNPN and CDR2 is SVGIG (reference sequence). As DNA, the CDR3 is TGTGCCTGGAGTGTACAGGGGACTAAAAAACTGTTTTTT. This sequence encodes CAWSVQGTKKLFF.

The chain has TRBV7-2 and TRBJ1-3, with D hard to call. Per the germline V gene, CDR1 is SGHTA and CDR2 is FQGNSA. V lost 3 bases to trimming and J lost 8 bases, with 17 bases between them. This CDR3 is 15 amino acids long. CDR3 sequence: CASSFKLLGWDTIYF. In DNA, the CDR3 is TGTGCCAGCAGCTTCAAATTGTTGGGATGGGACACCATATATTTT. Using reference TRBV7-2 and TRBJ1-3 for the parts outside the CDR3, the full variable domain is GAGVSQSPSNKVTEKGKDVELRCDPISGHTALYWYRQSLGQGLEFLIYFQGNSAPDKSGLPSDRFSAERTGGSVSTLTIQRTQQEDSAVYLCASSFKLLGWDTIYFGEGSWLTVV.

This rearrangement joins TRBV9 to TRBJ2-6, with D perhaps assigned TRBD1 or TRBD2 (5 bases each). This CDR3 is built from 15 residues. Trimming cost V 3 bases and J 4 bases, with 11 bases left between them. Germline V lookup: CDR1 SGDLS, CDR2 YYNGEE. CDR3 in amino acids: CASSGVGVGANVLTF. In DNA form, the CDR3 reads TGTGCCAGCAGCGGTGTGGGGGTGGGGGCCAACGTCCTGACTTTC.

The V gene is TRBV6-6, the J gene TRBJ1-6; 8 positions agree with TRBD1. This CDR3 has 13 amino acids. CDR1 is MNHNY, CDR2 SVGAGI, per germline (reference sequence). V was pared by 5 bases and J by 10 bases, with 4 bases of the junction left unmatched. CDR3 protein: CASSTTGESPLHF. CDR3 nucleotide sequence: TGTGCCAGCAGTACGACAGGGGAGTCACCCCTCCACTTT.

This clone came up a few times. The rearrangement uses TRBV5-1 and TRBJ2-7, with TRBD2 matching over 7 bases. This CDR3 region has 15 residues. Trimming removed 1 base from V and 0 bases from J; junction bases left unmatched: 4. Germline V gene sequence: CDR1 SGHRS, CDR2 YFSETQ. The CDR3: CASSLSGGNSYEQYF. For the CDR3, the DNA is TGCGCCAGCAGCTTGTCGGGGGGAAACTCCTACGAGCAGTACTTC.

The V gene is TRBV6-5, the J gene TRBJ1-2, with D possibly being TRBD1 (6 bases). Germline loops: CDR1 MNHEY, CDR2 SVGAGI. CDR3 size: 14 residues. The V end was cut by 0 bases, the J end by 5 bases, with 10 bases between. CDR3 residues: CASSYSRGKYGYTF. The CDR3 DNA reads as TGTGCCAGCAGTTACTCCAGGGGAAAATATGGCTACACCTTC.

The DNA for the CDR3 is TGTGCCAGCGACCCTGGGGCAACTAATGAAAAACTGTTTTTT. Its protein is CASDPGATNEKLFF. The genes are TRBV7-9 and TRBJ1-4; D ambiguous. This CDR3 spans 14 amino acids. Germline values: CDR1 SEHNR, CDR2 FQNEAQ (reference sequence). Trimming shortened V by 8 bases and J by 0 bases, and 10 bases separated the two germline ends.

The rearrangement uses TRBV25-1 and TRBJ1-2; D is uncertain. The CDR3 sequence is 16 residues long. Germline CDR1 MGHDK, CDR2 SYGVNS. Trimming shortened V by 1 base and J by 2 bases, and 14 bases separated the two germline ends. CDR3 loop: CASSELGSTANYGYTF. The DNA of the CDR3 is TGTGCCAGCAGTGAATTAGGGAGCACTGCCAACTATGGCTACACCTTC.